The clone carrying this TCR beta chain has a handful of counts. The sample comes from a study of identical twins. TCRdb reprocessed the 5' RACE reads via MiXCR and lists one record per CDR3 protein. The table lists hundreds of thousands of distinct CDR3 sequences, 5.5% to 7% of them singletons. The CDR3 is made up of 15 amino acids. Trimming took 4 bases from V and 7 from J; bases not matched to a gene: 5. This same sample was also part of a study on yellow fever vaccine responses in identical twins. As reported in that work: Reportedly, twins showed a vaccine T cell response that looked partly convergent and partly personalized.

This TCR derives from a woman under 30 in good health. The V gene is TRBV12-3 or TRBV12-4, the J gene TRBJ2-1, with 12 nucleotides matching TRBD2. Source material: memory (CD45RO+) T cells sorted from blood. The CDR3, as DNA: TGTGCCAGCAGTTGGACTAGCGGGAAAGGAAATGAGCAGTTCTTC. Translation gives CASSWTSGKGNEQFF.